What follows are 24 T cell receptor beta chains derived from one specimen sequenced in a study of siplizumab effects on memory and regulatory T cells. Produced via immunoSEQ multiplex PCR; TCRdb's table is partial and in-frame only. Of 92,000 or so clones detected, 80% to 90% appear once; the ten largest clones hold about 16%. The sequenced sample was CD4+ T cells sorted from blood. Receptor source: a human donor in good health.

The chain links TRBV18 to TRBJ1-1, with TRBD1 matching 8 bases. From germline, CDR1 is KGHSH and CDR2 LQKENI. V trimming: 3 bases; J trimming: 4 bases; junction bases outside the gene matches: 4. The CDR3 is made up of 14 amino acids. The CDR3 region has the DNA TGTGCCAGCTCACCGGGACAGGAGGGCACTGAAGCTTTCTTT. Translation: CASSPGQEGTEAFF. The whole variable domain, remainder taken from reference TRBV18 and TRBJ1-1, is NAGVMQNPRHLVRRRGQEARLRCSPMKGHSHVYWYRQLPEEGLKFMVYLQKENIIDESGMPKERFSAEFPKEGPSILRIQQVVRGDSAAYFCASSPGQEGTEAFFGQGTRLTVV.

The chain combines TRBV5-5 with TRBJ1-5; D is uncertain. The CDR3 sequence is 14 residues long. Germline values: CDR1 SGHKS, CDR2 YYEKEE (reference sequence). The V and J ends lost 0 bases and 11 bases respectively, with 15 bases between them. Here the CDR3 DNA reads TGTGCCAGCAGCTTGGCATCCGGTCCGGAGACCCAGCATTTT. Protein: CASSLASGPETQHF.

The chain uses TRBV4-2 and TRBJ2-1, with 8 bases matching TRBD2. J was trimmed by 4 bases and V by 8 bases; bases with no gene match: 4. This CDR3 region has 13 residues. The germline gives CDR1 LGHNA, CDR2 YNFKEQ. The CDR3 region has the DNA TGTGCCAGCCGGGGGGGGACGTACAATGAGCAGTTCTTC. This translates into CASRGGTYNEQFF.

The genes are TRBV25-1 and TRBJ2-7, with D maybe TRBD1 (6 bases). CDR1 and CDR2 (germline): MGHDK, SYGVNS. This CDR3 is 17 amino acids long. V shed 5 bases and J shed 0 bases, with 20 bases lying between them. The CDR3 sequence: CASSPLLGAGSSYEQYF. The CDR3 coding sequence is TGTGCCAGCAGTCCACTGTTGGGGGCAGGGAGCTCCTACGAGCAGTACTTC.

The V gene is TRBV23-1, the J gene TRBJ2-3, with D possibly being TRBD1 or TRBD2 (6 bases each). TRBV23-1 is treated as an ORF (open reading frame) with a function not yet certain. The germline V and J ends were trimmed by 11 bases and 10 bases, with 16 bases remaining between them. The CDR3 runs to 11 residues. CDR3 nucleotide sequence: TGCGCCCGTTTGGAGGGGGTTGCGCAGTATTTT. The encoded protein is CARLEGVAQYF.

Only a few counts were recorded for this clone. The J gene is TRBJ1-1, the V gene TRBV7-9, with D maybe TRBD1 (5 bases). The CDR3 spans 12 residues. The ends were cut back, 5 bases at V and 7 bases at J, with 11 bases in the middle. In germline, CDR1 is SEHNR, CDR2 FQNEAQ (reference sequence). The CDR3 loop is CASSPQGFEAFF. CDR3 nucleotide sequence: TGTGCCAGCAGCCCTCAGGGATTTGAAGCTTTCTTT.

This clone was found once. This chain links TRBV28 with TRBJ2-5; 7 nucleotides align to TRBD1. The V segment lost 5 bases and the J segment 2 bases; nucleotides outside the gene matches: 8. The CDR3 loop spans 15 amino acids. CDR1 is MDHEN and CDR2 is SYDVKM in the germline V gene. The CDR3 DNA reads as TGTGCCAGCAGTCTCGACAGGGCTACGCAAGAGACCCAGTACTTC. This translates into CASSLDRATQETQYF.

The gene calls are TRBV7-2 and TRBJ2-1; TRBD2 matches at 8 bases. Germline CDR1 SGHTA, CDR2 FQGNSA. The CDR3 covers 15 residues. The V and J ends lost 1 base and 6 bases, in that order; junction bases with no gene match: 5. The CDR3 nucleotides read TGTGCCAGCAGCTTAGGGACTAGCAGATCCAATGAGCAGTTCTTC. Encoded protein: CASSLGTSRSNEQFF.

The V call is TRBV7-3, the J call TRBJ2-1; D possibly corresponds to TRBD1 (6 bases). The CDR3 consists of 17 residues. Looked up from germline, CDR1 is SGHTA and CDR2 is FQGTGA. The germline V and J ends were trimmed by 5 bases and 0 bases, with 17 bases remaining between them. CDR3 nucleotide sequence: TGTGCCAGCAGCCCGGACTCCAGCAGGGGCTCCTACAATGAGCAGTTCTTC. It translates to CASSPDSSRGSYNEQFF.

The chain uses TRBV5-1 and TRBJ2-5, with D possibly TRBD1 on 5 matching bases. This CDR3 is built from 18 residues. V was cut by 0 bases and J by 2 bases, with 20 bases left in between. Germline loops: CDR1 SGHRS, CDR2 YFSETQ. CDR3 nucleotides: TGCGCCAGCAGCTTGGGTCTGGGGCCCGCAGGGCTTCAAGAGACCCAGTACTTC. Amino acids: CASSLGLGPAGLQETQYF.

This sequence joins TRBV5-1 and TRBJ1-3; no clear D. Per germline, CDR1 SGHRS and CDR2 YFSETQ. The V end lost 1 base, the J end lost 0 bases, and 8 bases lay between the germline ends. This CDR3 region has 15 residues. DNA for the CDR3: TGCGCCAGCAGCTTGACGGTCAGCTCTGGAAACACCATATATTTT. Its translation is CASSLTVSSGNTIYF.

V usage is TRBV27 and J usage is TRBJ1-1; no definite D call. CDR1 is MNHEY and CDR2 is SMNVEV in the germline V gene (reference sequence). This CDR3 is built from 13 residues. V lost 7 bases to trimming and J lost 5 bases, with 14 bases between them. The CDR3 DNA reads TGTGCCAGCACCCTACTAATGGGTACTGAAGCTTTCTTT. Protein: CASTLLMGTEAFF.

The chain recombines TRBV5-1 with TRBJ2-5; D uncertain. This CDR3 comprises 16 residues. Deletions cut 0 bases from V and 0 bases from J, with 12 bases between. Germline values: CDR1 SGHRS, CDR2 YFSETQ. CDR3 region: CASSLGLALYQETQYF. The CDR3 nucleotides read TGCGCCAGCAGCTTGGGCTTGGCATTGTACCAAGAGACCCAGTACTTC.

V usage is TRBV29-1 and J usage is TRBJ2-7, with D perhaps TRBD2 (5 bases). The CDR3 covers 12 residues. Germline V gives CDR1 SQVTM, CDR2 ANQGSEA. Trimming stripped 7 bases from V and 2 bases from J, with 12 bases between. The CDR3 DNA sequence: TGCAGCGCAGCGGACCCTCCCTACGAGCAGTACTTC. Amino acid sequence: CSAADPPYEQYF.

This chain connects TRBV7-2 to TRBJ2-7; TRBD2 might be the D (6 bases). The CDR3 has 15 residues. CDR1 and CDR2 from the germline V gene are SGHTA and FQGNSA. The V end was cut by 1 base, the J end by 0 bases, with 10 bases between. In nucleotides, the CDR3 is TGTGCCAGCAGCTTAGGCGGGGCTAGCTCCTACGAGCAGTACTTC. Translated: CASSLGGASSYEQYF.

The sample holds one count of this clone. This chain links TRBV7-2 with TRBJ1-2; D is unresolved. The CDR3 extends over 13 amino acids. Germline-derived CDR1 and CDR2 are SGHTA and FQGNSA. With 1 base removed from V and 8 bases from J, the gap between germline ends came to 11 bases. The CDR3 region has the DNA TGTGCCAGCAGCTTAGACAGATTCGGCGGCTACACCTTC. This gives the protein CASSLDRFGGYTF.

This clone occurred a few times. The rearrangement links TRBV14 to TRBJ1-1; D is uncertain. Trimming removed 6 bases at V and 2 bases at J, with 16 bases between. Germline CDR1 and CDR2: SGHDN and FVKESK. The CDR3 is made up of 15 amino acids. CDR3 residues: CASSWSGRGNTEAFF. CDR3 bases: TGTGCCAGCAGTTGGTCCGGTCGGGGTAACACTGAAGCTTTCTTT.

The chain uses TRBV19 and TRBJ1-4; D unresolved. V lost 3 bases and J lost 7, with 18 bases in between. CDR1 LNHDA and CDR2 SQIVND come from the germline V gene (reference sequence). The CDR3 runs to 16 residues. In nucleotides, the CDR3 is TGTGCCAGTAGTATCACCTCCGTGGGTTTCCGTGAAAAACTGTTTTTT. It yields the protein CASSITSVGFREKLFF.

The CDR3 sequence: CASSPTAYEQYF. CDR3 bases: TGTGCCAGCAGCCCCACCGCTTACGAGCAGTACTTC. The chain carries TRBV28 and TRBJ2-7; D is ambiguous. V dropped 6 bases and J dropped 4 bases, with 10 bases sitting between them. Germline V gene data show CDR1 as MDHEN and CDR2 as SYDVKM. This CDR3 spans 12 amino acids. The variable domain in full, completed from reference TRBV28 and TRBJ2-7, reads DVKVTQSSRYLVKRTGEKVFLECVQDMDHENMFWYRQDPGLGLRLIYFSYDVKMKEKGDIPEGYSVSREKKERFSLILESASTNQTSMYLCASSPTAYEQYFGPGTRLTVT.

V gene TRBV7-3 combines with J gene TRBJ2-1; the D is unclear. The ends were cut back, 0 bases at V and 8 bases at J, with 11 bases in the middle. This CDR3 comprises 14 residues. Germline V lookup: CDR1 SGHTA, CDR2 FQGTGA. The CDR3: CASSLTTSVDEQFF. The CDR3 bases are TGTGCCAGCAGCTTAACCACCTCCGTCGATGAGCAGTTCTTC. Full variable domain (remainder filled in from reference TRBV7-3 and TRBJ2-1): GAGVSQTPSNKVTEKGKYVELRCDPISGHTALYWYRQSLGQGPEFLIYFQGTGAADDSGLPNDRFFAVRPEGSVSTLKIQRTERGDSAVYLCASSLTTSVDEQFFGPGTRLTVL.

The rearrangement joins TRBV6-6 to TRBJ2-7, with no clear D. This CDR3 is built from 13 residues. Between the trimmed V and J ends, which lost 6 bases and 1 base, there was a span of 10 bases. Per germline, CDR1 MNHNY and CDR2 SVGAGI (reference sequence). CDR3 sequence (DNA): TGTGCCAGCAGCCATTCCGGGTCCTACGAGCAGTACTTC. This codes for CASSHSGSYEQYF.

The chain carries TRBV7-9 and TRBJ2-5, with D unresolved. The CDR3 contains 14 residues. Trimming removed 0 bases at V and 5 bases at J, with 10 bases between. The germline V gene has CDR1 SEHNR and CDR2 FQNEAQ (reference sequence). The CDR3 DNA reads TGTGCCAGCAGCTTAGCGCGAGTGGGCGAGACCCAGTACTTC. Translating it yields CASSLARVGETQYF.

The V call is TRBV7-3, the J call TRBJ2-2, with 12 bases fitting TRBD1. The trim removed 5 bases at V and 3 bases at J, leaving 7 bases unmatched. The CDR3 contains 17 residues. Germline lookup yields CDR1 SGHTA and CDR2 FQGTGA. Written as DNA, the CDR3 is TGTGCCAGCAGCCCGGGGACAGGGGGCGTGTACACCGGGGAGCTGTTTTTT. This sequence encodes CASSPGTGGVYTGELFF.

V gene TRBV5-4 combines with J gene TRBJ2-3, with D uncertain. The CDR3 consists of 11 residues. Trimming stripped 3 bases from V and 6 bases from J, with 5 bases between. The V gene's germline CDR1 is SGHNT and CDR2 YYREEE (reference sequence). CDR3 loop: CASSSRDTQYF. CDR3 in DNA: TGTGCCAGCAGCTCCAGGGATACGCAGTATTTT.